This T cell receptor (beta chain) came from a study of blood T cell repertoires in COVID-19. Study context: Collection of acute and convalescent COVID-19 samples took place in the United States, Italy and Spain.

Per the original methods: Researchers report that nucleated cell counts were estimated from reference gene primer amplification. Only in-frame clones appear in the TCRdb table, and some are missing; sequencing was by immunoSEQ multiplex PCR. Clone size and the V and J calls come from that table; the DNA yielded D and trimming. The sample records 120,000 or so clones, approximately 81% being singletons. This TCR derives from a woman aged 45-65 years with acute or convalescent COVID-19. The sample was peripheral blood.

The CDR3 reads CASSEWGFSGENTEAFF. CDR3 nucleotide sequence: TGTGCCAGCAGTGAATGGGGGTTTTCGGGGGAGAACACTGAAGCTTTCTTT. The chain combines TRBV25-1 with TRBJ1-1, with a weak D call TRBD1 (5 bases). With 1 base removed from V and 1 base from J, the gap between germline ends came to 16 bases. This CDR3 has 17 amino acids. CDR1 is MGHDK and CDR2 is SYGVNS in the germline V gene.